Listed below are T cell receptor beta chains from one sample, sequenced in a study of blood T cell repertoires in COVID-19. Data came from immunoSEQ multiplex PCR; TCRdb stores just in-frame clones and leaves some out. The sample includes 150,000 to 200,000 clones, about 86% of them seen just once. The material sequenced was peripheral blood. These receptors all stem from a man in his sixties with acute or convalescent COVID-19. The CDR3 runs from the conserved cysteine through the conserved F or W. The D gene is left open where the match is weak. Size is stated for part of the rows, as once, few or many counts, or as a class when the clone is expanded.

d_gene: TRBD1; v_gene: TRBV7-3; abundance: .; j_gene: TRBJ1-6; CDR3aa: CASSIGTAHSPLHF; CDR3nt: TGTGCCAGCAGCATCGGGACAGCCCATTCACCCCTCCACTTT
d_gene: .; v_gene: TRBV14; abundance: .; j_gene: TRBJ2-1; CDR3aa: CASSGFVGANEQFF; CDR3nt: TGTGCCAGCAGCGGGTTTGTGGGAGCCAATGAGCAGTTCTTC
d_gene: .; v_gene: TRBV7-3; abundance: .; j_gene: TRBJ2-3; CDR3aa: CASSYKGGTDTQYF; CDR3nt: TGTGCCAGCAGCTATAAGGGGGGCACAGATACGCAGTATTTT
d_gene: .; v_gene: TRBV5-6; abundance: .; j_gene: TRBJ2-2; CDR3aa: CASSLLALNTGELFF; CDR3nt: TGTGCCAGCAGCTTGTTGGCACTAAACACCGGGGAGCTGTTTTTT
d_gene: .; v_gene: TRBV21-1; abundance: .; j_gene: TRBJ1-1; CDR3aa: CASSKRGAGVMNTEAFF; CDR3nt: TGTGCCAGCAGCAAGCGGGGGGCTGGGGTTATGAACACTGAAGCTTTCTTT
d_gene: .; v_gene: TRBV2; abundance: .; j_gene: TRBJ2-3; CDR3aa: CASSYTDTQYF; CDR3nt: TGTGCCAGCAGCTACACAGATACGCAGTATTTT
d_gene: .; v_gene: TRBV14; abundance: few; j_gene: TRBJ1-1; CDR3aa: CASSPQGALNTEAFF; CDR3nt: TGTGCCAGCAGCCCACAGGGCGCACTGAACACTGAAGCTTTCTTT
d_gene: .; v_gene: TRBV5-1; abundance: .; j_gene: TRBJ1-1; CDR3aa: CASSLDTGDTEAFF; CDR3nt: TGCGCCAGCAGCTTGGATACGGGGGACACTGAAGCTTTCTTT
d_gene: .; v_gene: TRBV19; abundance: .; j_gene: TRBJ2-5; CDR3aa: CASSIRGQETQYF; CDR3nt: TGTGCCAGTAGTATACGAGGGCAAGAGACCCAGTACTTC
d_gene: TRBD2; v_gene: TRBV28; abundance: few; j_gene: TRBJ2-1; CDR3aa: CASSSPSGLSNEQFF; CDR3nt: TGTGCCAGCAGTTCGCCTAGCGGGTTGTCCAATGAGCAGTTCTTC
d_gene: .; v_gene: TRBV5-1; abundance: .; j_gene: TRBJ1-1; CDR3aa: CASSGGQFEAFF; CDR3nt: TGCGCCAGCAGCGGCGGACAGTTTGAAGCTTTCTTT
d_gene: .; v_gene: TRBV19; abundance: .; j_gene: TRBJ1-1; CDR3aa: CASSIGAGSNTEAFF; CDR3nt: TGTGCCAGTAGTATCGGCGCAGGCTCGAACACTGAAGCTTTCTTT
d_gene: TRBD2; v_gene: TRBV2; abundance: .; j_gene: TRBJ2-2; CDR3aa: CASSELAGVFGELFF; CDR3nt: TGTGCCAGCAGTGAGTTAGCGGGAGTTTTCGGGGAGCTGTTTTTT
d_gene: .; v_gene: TRBV28; abundance: .; j_gene: TRBJ1-5; CDR3aa: CASSKTVPGNQPQHF; CDR3nt: TGTGCCAGCAGCAAGACAGTCCCAGGCAATCAGCCCCAGCATTTT
d_gene: TRBD1; v_gene: TRBV18; abundance: .; j_gene: TRBJ2-6; CDR3aa: CASSGTGGPGANVLTF; CDR3nt: TGTGCCAGCTCAGGGACAGGGGGACCCGGGGCCAACGTCCTGACTTTC
d_gene: TRBD1; v_gene: TRBV10-3; abundance: .; j_gene: TRBJ2-7; CDR3aa: CAITPGQGAEEQYF; CDR3nt: TGTGCCATCACCCCGGGACAGGGGGCAGAGGAGCAGTACTTC
d_gene: TRBD2; v_gene: TRBV11-2; abundance: .; j_gene: TRBJ2-2; CDR3aa: CASGRGLAGGHAGELFF; CDR3nt: TGTGCCAGCGGGAGGGGACTAGCGGGAGGGCACGCCGGGGAGCTGTTTTTT
d_gene: TRBD2; v_gene: TRBV25-1; abundance: .; j_gene: TRBJ2-5; CDR3aa: CASSDTASGSQTQYF; CDR3nt: TGTGCCAGCAGTGACACGGCTAGCGGGAGTCAGACCCAGTACTTC
d_gene: TRBD1; v_gene: TRBV5-1; abundance: .; j_gene: TRBJ1-1; CDR3aa: CASSPDRVNTEAFF; CDR3nt: TGCGCCAGCAGTCCGGACAGGGTGAACACTGAAGCTTTCTTT
d_gene: .; v_gene: TRBV9; abundance: .; j_gene: TRBJ1-6; CDR3aa: CASSVSGNPYNSPLHF; CDR3nt: TGTGCCAGCAGCGTTTCAGGAAATCCTTATAATTCACCCCTCCACTTT
d_gene: TRBD1; v_gene: TRBV9; abundance: .; j_gene: TRBJ1-3; CDR3aa: CASSVGAGGRSIYF; CDR3nt: TGTGCCAGCAGCGTAGGGGCAGGGGGCCGCTCCATATATTTT
d_gene: .; v_gene: TRBV2; abundance: .; j_gene: TRBJ1-6; CDR3aa: CASSVTGYNSPLHF; CDR3nt: TGTGCCAGCAGTGTAACAGGGTATAATTCACCCCTCCACTTT
d_gene: .; v_gene: TRBV3-1/TRBV3-2; abundance: .; j_gene: TRBJ1-3; CDR3aa: CASSQAGIGNTIYF; CDR3nt: TGTGCCAGCAGCCAAGCAGGGATAGGGAACACCATATATTTT
d_gene: TRBD1; v_gene: TRBV19; abundance: .; j_gene: TRBJ1-2; CDR3aa: CASSPRSTGGYGYTF; CDR3nt: TGTGCCAGTAGTCCTCGAAGCACAGGGGGCTATGGCTACACCTTC
d_gene: .; v_gene: TRBV30; abundance: .; j_gene: TRBJ2-2; CDR3aa: CAWRRGGDTGELFF; CDR3nt: TGTGCCTGGCGGAGGGGGGGCGACACCGGGGAGCTGTTTTTT
d_gene: TRBD1; v_gene: TRBV28; abundance: .; j_gene: TRBJ1-1; CDR3aa: CASRGGTGRVVEAFF; CDR3nt: TGTGCCAGCCGTGGGGGGACAGGCCGTGTGGTTGAAGCTTTCTTT
d_gene: .; v_gene: TRBV7-2; abundance: .; j_gene: TRBJ2-7; CDR3aa: CASKEPASYYGQYF; CDR3nt: TGTGCCAGCAAAGAACCTGCGTCTTACTACGGGCAGTACTTC
d_gene: .; v_gene: TRBV6-1; abundance: few; j_gene: TRBJ2-3; CDR3aa: CASSEASGSVTDTQYF; CDR3nt: TGTGCCAGCAGTGAAGCATCGGGGAGCGTGACAGATACGCAGTATTTT
d_gene: .; v_gene: TRBV6-6; abundance: .; j_gene: TRBJ1-3; CDR3aa: CASSYQDRRGNTIYF; CDR3nt: TGTGCCAGCAGTTACCAGGACAGAAGGGGAAACACCATATATTTT
d_gene: .; v_gene: TRBV5-1; abundance: .; j_gene: TRBJ1-6; CDR3aa: CASSLLTENSPLHF; CDR3nt: TGCGCCAGCAGCTTGTTGACAGAGAATTCACCCCTCCACTTT
d_gene: .; v_gene: TRBV5-5; abundance: .; j_gene: TRBJ2-5; CDR3aa: CASSLDSRGETQYF; CDR3nt: TGTGCCAGCAGCCTTGACAGCCGGGGGGAGACCCAGTACTTC
d_gene: TRBD2; v_gene: TRBV9; abundance: .; j_gene: TRBJ2-3; CDR3aa: CASSPGLAGGTQYF; CDR3nt: TGTGCCAGCAGCCCAGGACTAGCGGGAGGTACGCAGTATTTT
d_gene: .; v_gene: TRBV24-1; abundance: .; j_gene: TRBJ2-4; CDR3aa: CATEGSSNIQYF; CDR3nt: TGTGCCACTGAAGGGAGCTCCAACATTCAGTACTTC
d_gene: .; v_gene: TRBV19; abundance: .; j_gene: TRBJ1-1; CDR3aa: CASTQTRGGTEAFF; CDR3nt: TGTGCCAGTACCCAAACACGCGGAGGGACTGAAGCTTTCTTT
d_gene: .; v_gene: TRBV9; abundance: .; j_gene: TRBJ2-2; CDR3aa: CASSVDEGRGNTGELFF; CDR3nt: TGTGCCAGCAGCGTAGATGAAGGTCGGGGGAACACCGGGGAGCTGTTTTTT
d_gene: TRBD1; v_gene: TRBV6-5; abundance: .; j_gene: TRBJ2-1; CDR3aa: CATSPTGKYNEQFF; CDR3nt: TGTGCCACGTCCCCGACAGGGAAGTACAATGAGCAGTTCTTC
d_gene: .; v_gene: TRBV5-5; abundance: .; j_gene: TRBJ1-5; CDR3aa: CASSPGEWGEDNQPQHF; CDR3nt: TGTGCCAGCAGCCCTGGAGAGTGGGGGGAGGACAATCAGCCCCAGCATTTT
d_gene: TRBD2; v_gene: TRBV9; abundance: once; j_gene: TRBJ2-3; CDR3aa: CASSVTLGGAGDTQYF; CDR3nt: TGTGCCAGCAGCGTAACCCTCGGGGGGGCGGGAGATACGCAGTATTTT